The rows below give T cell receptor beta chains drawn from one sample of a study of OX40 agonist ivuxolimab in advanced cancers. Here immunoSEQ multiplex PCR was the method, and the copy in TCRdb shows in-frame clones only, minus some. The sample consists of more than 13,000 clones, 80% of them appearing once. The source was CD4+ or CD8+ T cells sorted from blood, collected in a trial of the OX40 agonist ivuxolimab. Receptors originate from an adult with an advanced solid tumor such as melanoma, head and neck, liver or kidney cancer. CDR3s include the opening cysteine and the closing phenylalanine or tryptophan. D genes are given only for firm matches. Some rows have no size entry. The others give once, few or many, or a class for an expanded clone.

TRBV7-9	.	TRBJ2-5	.	TGTGCCAGCAGCTTACTGGTGATAGAGCAAGAGACCCAGTACTTC	CASSLLVIEQETQYF
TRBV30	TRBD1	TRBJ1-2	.	TGTGCCCGGAGAGAGGGGACAGCCCCAAGCGGTGGCTACACCTTC	CARREGTAPSGGYTF
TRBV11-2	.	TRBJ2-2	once	TGTGCCAGCAGGCCGGGAACTAACACCGGGGAGCTGTTTTTT	CASRPGTNTGELFF
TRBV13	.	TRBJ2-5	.	TGTGCCAGCAGCCCGATAGAAGAGACCCAGTACTTC	CASSPIEETQYF
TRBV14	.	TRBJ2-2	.	TGTGCCAGCAGAGGGACCACGAACACCGGGGAGCTGTTTTTT	CASRGTTNTGELFF
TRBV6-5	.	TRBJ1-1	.	TGTGCCAGCAGGGTCTTCAGTCTGAACACTGAAGCTTTCTTT	CASRVFSLNTEAFF
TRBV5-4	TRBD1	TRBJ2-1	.	TGTGCCAGCAGCTTGGGGACAGGGATCGTAAGTGAGCAGTTCTTC	CASSLGTGIVSEQFF
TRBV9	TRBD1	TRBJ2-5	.	TGTGCCAGCAGCTCGGCAGGGGGCCTAAACCCACAAGAGACCCAGTACTTC	CASSSAGGLNPQETQYF
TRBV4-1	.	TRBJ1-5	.	TGCGCCAGCAGCCAATTAGGCCCCGTCGGCAATCAGCCCCAGCATTTT	CASSQLGPVGNQPQHF
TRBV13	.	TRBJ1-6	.	TGTGCCAGCACAGAAATTAGCTCCTATAATTCACCCCTCCACTTT	CASTEISSYNSPLHF
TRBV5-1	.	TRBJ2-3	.	TGCGCCAGCAGCTTCAACGACGGTCGAAGCACAGATACGCAGTATTTT	CASSFNDGRSTDTQYF
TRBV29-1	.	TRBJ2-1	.	TGCAGCGGCGGCCGGGGCCAGGTTAACAATGAGCAGTTCTTC	CSGGRGQVNNEQFF
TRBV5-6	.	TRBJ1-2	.	TGTGCCAGCAGCTTGGACAGCGCACTGCATGGCTACACCTTC	CASSLDSALHGYTF
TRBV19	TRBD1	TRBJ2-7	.	TGTGCCAGTAGTATAACACCGGGACAGGTCTTCTACGAGCAGTACTTC	CASSITPGQVFYEQYF
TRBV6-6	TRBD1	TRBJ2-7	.	TGTGCCAGCAGTTACGACAGGGGCACCGAGCAGTACTTC	CASSYDRGTEQYF
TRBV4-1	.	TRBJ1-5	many	TGCGCCAGCAGCCAAGATGACGTAGGGGATCAGCCCCAGCATTTT	CASSQDDVGDQPQHF